The subject of this entry is one T cell receptor beta chain. Its antigen is undetermined. This specimen belongs to a study of OX40 agonist ivuxolimab in advanced cancers. Study-wide results and caveats: Among the least clonally expanded were partial responders at 0.1-3.0 mg/kg.

Generated by immunoSEQ multiplex PCR, the TCRdb table keeps only in-frame clones and is missing some. Here the sample spans about 45,000 clones, 70% to 85% being singletons. The length of the CDR3 is 14 residues. The germline gives CDR1 SGHTA, CDR2 FQGNSA. The sequence came from an adult with an advanced solid tumor such as melanoma, head and neck, liver or kidney cancer. The specimen was CD4+ or CD8+ T cells sorted from blood, collected in a trial of the OX40 agonist ivuxolimab. This rearrangement joins TRBV7-2 to TRBJ2-5; no clear D. The end of the DNA fits TRBJ2-7 better, so the J call may be wrong. The DNA for the CDR3 is TGTGCCAGCAGCTTAGCATACGGCCACTACGAGCAGTACTTC. Its translation is CASSLAYGHYEQYF.